This T cell receptor beta chain is from a study of CD8 T cells in Susac syndrome. The CDR3 sequence is 14 residues long. Germline V gene lookup returns CDR1 DFQATT and CDR2 SNEGSKA (reference sequence). V was cut by 2 bases and J by 0 bases, with 10 bases left in between. Sequencing of TCR beta was carried out in blood CD8+ and CD4+ T cells. Random-hexamer reverse transcription was applied to about 0.45 to 1 ug RNA. TCRdb re-called the immunoSEQ multiplex PCR reads with MiXCR, one entry per CDR3 protein. This sample has approximately 160,000 distinct CDR3 sequences, with around 93% found just once. This clonotype is a singleton in its sample.

The chain is built from TRBV20-1 and TRBJ1-1; D remains unclear. Material for sequencing was CD4+ T cells from PBMCs. This clonotype was sampled from a human donor in good health. CDR3 sequence (DNA): TGCAGTGCTAGACTTAGTCCGGTGAACACTGAAGCTTTCTTT. As protein: CSARLSPVNTEAFF.